Presented here are 9 T cell receptor beta chains from one specimen sequenced in a study of lymphopenia after photon versus proton radiotherapy. TCRdb's copy holds only in-frame clones and misses some; the assay was immunoSEQ multiplex PCR. The sample includes some 20,000 clones, more than 85% of them seen just once. This specimen consisted of peripheral blood, obtained from a patient treated with proton-based radiotherapy. The receptor set was obtained from a man aged 65 to 85 with pancreatic cancer.

The CDR3 sequence: CASTPGRINEKLFF. CDR3 DNA sequence: TGTGCCAGTACCCCCGGACGGATTAATGAAAAACTGTTTTTT. V gene TRBV19 combines with J gene TRBJ1-4; D unresolved. There are 14 residues in the CDR3. Between the trimmed V and J ends, which lost 7 bases and 4 bases, there was a span of 13 bases. The germline CDR1 and CDR2 sequences are LNHDA and SQIVND (reference sequence).

The V and J genes are TRBV19 and TRBJ1-5; the D is unclear. This CDR3 is built from 16 residues. V shed 4 bases and J shed 2 bases, with 15 bases lying between them. CDR1 and CDR2 (germline): LNHDA, SQIVND (reference sequence). Here the CDR3 DNA reads TGTGCCAGTAGTACCCAGTGGGCAACTGGCAATCAGCCCCAGCATTTT. Protein sequence: CASSTQWATGNQPQHF. Using reference TRBV19 and TRBJ1-5 for the parts outside the CDR3, the full variable domain is DGGITQSPKYLFRKEGQNVTLSCEQNLNHDAMYWYRQDPGQGLRLIYYSQIVNDFQKGDIAEGYSVSREKKESFPLTVTSAQKNPTAFYLCASSTQWATGNQPQHFGDGTRLSIL.

With regard to this clone: Additional DNA sequences in this sample encode the identical CDR3. This chain joins TRBV5-6 and TRBJ2-5; possibly TRBD2 for D (6 bases). V lost 2 bases, J lost 5 bases, and 13 bases lay in between. This CDR3 is built from 14 residues. CDR1 is SGHDT and CDR2 is YYEEEE in the germline V gene. The CDR3 is CASSFSSGGETQYF. In DNA, the CDR3 is TGTGCCAGCAGCTTCAGTTCCGGAGGGGAGACCCAGTACTTC.

The CDR3 loop reads CASSPPPGQGAGETQYF. CDR3 in DNA: TGTGCCAGCTCACCACCCCCGGGACAGGGGGCCGGGGAGACCCAGTACTTC. The gene calls are TRBV18 and TRBJ2-5; 12 bases agree with TRBD1. In germline, CDR1 is KGHSH, CDR2 LQKENI. Germline trimming cut 0 bases from V and 5 bases from J; bases unmatched to any gene: 7. The CDR3 has 17 amino acids. The full variable domain, in which reference TRBV18 and TRBJ2-5 provide the parts outside the CDR3, is NAGVMQNPRHLVRRRGQEARLRCSPMKGHSHVYWYRQLPEEGLKFMVYLQKENIIDESGMPKERFSAEFPKEGPSILRIQQVVRGDSAAYFCASSPPPGQGAGETQYFGPGTRLLVL.

A single count supports this clone. This chain connects TRBV2 to TRBJ1-1, with 8 bases matching TRBD1. Germline CDR1 reads SNHLY; CDR2 reads FYNNEI. V shed 5 bases, J shed 11 bases, and the junction held 10 bases outside the gene matches. The CDR3 is made up of 13 amino acids. The CDR3 coding sequence is TGTGCCAGCAGTCCGGGACAGGCCTCCACCGCTTTCTTT. It codes for CASSPGQASTAFF.

The V and J genes are TRBV30 and TRBJ1-2, with D unresolved. Germline CDR1 is GTSNPN and CDR2 is SVGIG (reference sequence). This CDR3 spans 14 amino acids. V was clipped by 0 bases and J by 6 bases, with 14 bases between them. The CDR3 is CAWSVVSSGNGYTF. CDR3 nucleotide sequence: TGTGCCTGGAGTGTAGTGTCTTCGGGAAATGGCTACACCTTC.

The rearrangement uses TRBV30 and TRBJ2-3, with D perhaps matching TRBD1 (6 bases). V was clipped by 4 bases and J by 8 bases, with 13 bases between them. CDR1 is GTSNPN and CDR2 is SVGIG in the germline V gene (reference sequence). The CDR3 consists of 12 residues. This chain's CDR3 is CAWTRQAVTQYF. The CDR3 DNA is TGTGCCTGGACGAGACAGGCAGTTACGCAGTATTTT.

The chain has TRBV5-1 and TRBJ1-2; D not certain. Deletions cut 0 bases from V and 1 base from J, with 7 bases between. Germline V CDR1 and CDR2: SGHRS, YFSETQ. The CDR3 totals 14 residues. CDR3 in amino acids: CASSLVVDNYGYTF. The CDR3 coding sequence is TGCGCCAGCAGCTTGGTAGTAGATAACTATGGCTACACCTTC.

The rearrangement joins TRBV7-6 to TRBJ1-1; 7 bases agree with TRBD1. The CDR3 sequence is 15 residues long. Germline V CDR1 and CDR2: SGHVS, FNYEAQ. The V and J ends lost 1 base and 2 bases, in that order; junction bases with no gene match: 4. The CDR3 loop reads CASSLGGQANTEAFF. CDR3 nucleotide sequence: TGTGCCAGCAGCTTAGGAGGACAGGCCAACACTGAAGCTTTCTTT.